These T cell receptor beta chains were read from a single sample in a study of T cells in Graves' hyperthyroidism and ophthalmopathy. TCRdb fed the multiplex PCR reads into MiXCR, producing one record per CDR3 protein. The sample has about 840,000 distinct CDR3 sequences, roughly 40% seen once. The specimen sequenced was blood. The receptors originated from a man between 18 and 35 years old with Graves' hyperthyroidism. Both conserved end residues are part of each CDR3. Each record gives: V gene, clone size, J gene, D gene, CDR3 DNA, CDR3 protein. The D gene is left open where the match is weak. Where a row states a size, it is once, few, many or the class of an expanded clone; other rows omit it.

V gene: TRBV29-1; clone size: NA; J gene: TRBJ2-1; D gene: TRBD2; CDR3 DNA: TGCAGCGTGACCCGACTAGCGGGAGGCGGGGAGCAGTTCTTC; CDR3 protein: CSVTRLAGGGEQFF
V gene: TRBV11-2; clone size: few; J gene: TRBJ2-7; D gene: NA; CDR3 DNA: TGTGCCAGCAGCTTCACAGGTAGCGCCTACGAGCAGTACTTC; CDR3 protein: CASSFTGSAYEQYF
V gene: TRBV7-2; clone size: many; J gene: TRBJ1-3; D gene: NA; CDR3 DNA: TGTGCCAGCAGCCTACAGGGATCCGGAAACACCATATATTTT; CDR3 protein: CASSLQGSGNTIYF
V gene: TRBV3-1; clone size: NA; J gene: TRBJ1-1; D gene: NA; CDR3 DNA: TGTGCCAGCAGCCAAGAGGGAAGAGGGAACACTGAAGCTTTCTTT; CDR3 protein: CASSQEGRGNTEAFF
V gene: TRBV5-1; clone size: many; J gene: TRBJ2-5; D gene: TRBD1; CDR3 DNA: TGCGCCAGCAGCTTGGGGGACAGCTTCCAAGAGACCCAGTACTTC; CDR3 protein: CASSLGDSFQETQYF
V gene: TRBV29-1; clone size: once; J gene: TRBJ2-5; D gene: NA; CDR3 DNA: TGCAGCGTTGCGATGGGATGGGGAGAGACCCAGTACTTC; CDR3 protein: CSVAMGWGETQYF
V gene: TRBV10-3; clone size: NA; J gene: TRBJ1-4; D gene: NA; CDR3 DNA: TGTGCCATCAGTGATGAAAAACTGTTTTTT; CDR3 protein: CAISDEKLFF
V gene: TRBV7-8; clone size: few; J gene: TRBJ1-4; D gene: TRBD1; CDR3 DNA: TGTGCCAGCAGCCCCCGGGACAGGGGGGGGGAAAAACTGTTTTTT; CDR3 protein: CASSPRDRGGEKLFF
V gene: TRBV6-5; clone size: many; J gene: TRBJ1-4; D gene: NA; CDR3 DNA: TGTGCCAGCAGTCCACAAGGAAGGGATGTAAAACTGTTTTTT; CDR3 protein: CASSPQGRDVKLFF
V gene: TRBV2; clone size: many; J gene: TRBJ2-5; D gene: NA; CDR3 DNA: TGTGCCAGTGGGGGGAAGACCCAGTACTTC; CDR3 protein: CASGGKTQYF
V gene: TRBV20-1; clone size: many; J gene: TRBJ2-7; D gene: NA; CDR3 DNA: TGCAGTGCTAGGGGGACACGCTCCTACGAGCAGTACTTC; CDR3 protein: CSARGTRSYEQYF
V gene: TRBV29-1; clone size: many; J gene: TRBJ2-2; D gene: TRBD1; CDR3 DNA: TGCAGCGCCCGGACAGGGGGCGTCGGGGAGCTGTTTTTT; CDR3 protein: CSARTGGVGELFF
V gene: TRBV15; clone size: NA; J gene: TRBJ2-2; D gene: NA; CDR3 DNA: TGTGCCACCAGCAGTTTATCGGACAGAAACACCGGGGAGCTGTTTTTT; CDR3 protein: CATSSLSDRNTGELFF
V gene: TRBV29-1; clone size: once; J gene: TRBJ2-7; D gene: TRBD2; CDR3 DNA: TGCAGCGTAGGGCCGGGACTAGCGGGATACGAGCAGTACTTC; CDR3 protein: CSVGPGLAGYEQYF